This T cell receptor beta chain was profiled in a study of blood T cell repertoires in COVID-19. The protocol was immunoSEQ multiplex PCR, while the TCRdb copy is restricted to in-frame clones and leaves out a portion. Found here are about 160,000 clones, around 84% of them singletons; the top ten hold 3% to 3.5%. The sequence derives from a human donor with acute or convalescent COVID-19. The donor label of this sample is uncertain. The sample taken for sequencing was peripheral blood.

Written as DNA, the CDR3 is TGTGCCAGCAGTTTGGGACAGACTAACTATGGCTACACCTTC. Its protein is CASSLGQTNYGYTF. The chain combines TRBV3-1 (or the pseudogene TRBV3-2) with TRBJ1-2, with TRBD1 matching 7 bases. Germline V CDR1 and CDR2: LGHDT, YNNKEL (reference sequence). V gave up 6 bases and J gave up 0 bases; unmatched junction bases: 4. The CDR3 is made up of 14 amino acids.